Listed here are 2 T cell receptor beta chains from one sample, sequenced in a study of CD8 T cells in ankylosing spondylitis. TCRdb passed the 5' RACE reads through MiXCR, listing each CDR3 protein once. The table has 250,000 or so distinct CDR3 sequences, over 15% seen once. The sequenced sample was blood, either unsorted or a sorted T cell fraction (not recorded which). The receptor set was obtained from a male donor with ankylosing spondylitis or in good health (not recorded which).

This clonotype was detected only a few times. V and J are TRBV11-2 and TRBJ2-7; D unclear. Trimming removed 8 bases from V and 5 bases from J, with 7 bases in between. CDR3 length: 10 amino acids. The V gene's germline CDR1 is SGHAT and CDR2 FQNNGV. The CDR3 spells CASGWNEQYF. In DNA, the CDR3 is TGTGCCAGCGGTTGGAACGAGCAGTACTTC.

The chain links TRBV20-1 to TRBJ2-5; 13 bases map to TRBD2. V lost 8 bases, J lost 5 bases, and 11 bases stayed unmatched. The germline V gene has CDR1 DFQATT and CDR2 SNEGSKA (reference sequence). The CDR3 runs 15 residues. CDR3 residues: CSTRGLAGPLETQYF. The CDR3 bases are TGCAGTACCCGGGGACTAGCGGGACCCTTGGAGACCCAGTACTTC.